This T cell receptor beta chain comes out of a study of T cell responses to AZD1222 COVID-19 vaccine. The study's findings and limits: The donor group comprised mostly white British people and more females; the analysis possibly underestimated clonal diversity. Targeting of unmutated variant regions was reportedly seen in nearly half of spike-specific TCRs.

Sequenced by immunoSEQ multiplex PCR; TCRdb stores in-frame clones only, minus some. The table includes over 110,000 clones, 80% to 95% detected once. CDR1 and CDR2 from the germline V gene are MNHNY and SVGAGI (reference sequence). With 2 bases removed from V and 2 bases from J, the gap between germline ends came to 13 bases. The length of the CDR3 is 16 residues. A word on this clone: Antigen: not known.

V is TRBV6-6 and J is TRBJ2-1; tentatively, D is TRBD2 (6 bases). This TCR was recovered from an adult in good health. The sample in question was peripheral blood, obtained on day 0 of AZD1222 vaccination. The CDR3, as DNA: TGTGCCAGCAGTTACCCTGGGACTTACCCCTACAATGAGCAGTTCTTC. Its translation: CASSYPGTYPYNEQFF.